Detailed here is one TCR beta chain. The sample belongs to a study of T cell repertoires in ileal Crohn's disease. Across the whole study: Median disease duration was about eight years; roughly 35% smoked at surgery.

Libraries were prepared by immunoSEQ multiplex PCR; TCRdb keeps only in-frame clonotypes and omits some of them. The data hold thousands of clones, with roughly four fifths observed a single time. This TCR was sampled from an adult with Crohn's disease. The sample comprised ileal tissue.

The CDR3 DNA reads TGCGCCAGTTCCGATGAGGGACAGGGTACTGGGGAGCTGTTTTTT. Translation: CASSDEGQGTGELFF. V usage is TRBV5-1 and J usage is TRBJ2-2; 9 bases are shared with TRBD1. V lost 8 bases and J lost 8; bases outside the gene matches: 13. Germline lookup yields CDR1 SGHRS and CDR2 YFSETQ. The CDR3 totals 15 residues.